This T cell receptor (beta chain) was recovered during a study of monozygotic twins with inflammatory bowel disease. Germline assignment: CDR1 SGHVS and CDR2 FQNEAQ. The CDR3 spans 14 residues. TCRdb re-called the 5' RACE reads; one entry per CDR3 protein, DNA not given. The sample's table shows roughly 160,000 distinct CDR3 sequences. Input material: blood. The chain has TRBV7-8 and TRBJ2-3. This clonotype was obtained from a human donor with ulcerative colitis or Crohn's disease, or a healthy co-twin of an affected twin (not recorded which). CDR3 in amino acids: CASSPRTRSDTQYF.